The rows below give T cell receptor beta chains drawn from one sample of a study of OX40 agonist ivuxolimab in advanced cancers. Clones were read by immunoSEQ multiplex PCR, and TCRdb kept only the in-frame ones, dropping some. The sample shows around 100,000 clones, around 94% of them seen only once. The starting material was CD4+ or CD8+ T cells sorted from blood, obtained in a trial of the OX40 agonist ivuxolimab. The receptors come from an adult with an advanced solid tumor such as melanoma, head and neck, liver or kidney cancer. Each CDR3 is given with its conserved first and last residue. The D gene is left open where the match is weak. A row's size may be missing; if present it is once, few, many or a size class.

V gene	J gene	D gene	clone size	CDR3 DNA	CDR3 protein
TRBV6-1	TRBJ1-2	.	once	TGTGCCAGCAGTTTCGACACGACGATCGGCTACACCTTC	CASSFDTTIGYTF
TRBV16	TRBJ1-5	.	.	TGTGCCAGCAGTCAATCCGGACAGTCGAATCAGCCCCAGCATTTT	CASSQSGQSNQPQHF
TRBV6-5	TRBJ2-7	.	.	TGTGCCAGCAGTCTAACCTACGAGCAGTACTTC	CASSLTYEQYF
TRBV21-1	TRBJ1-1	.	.	TGTGCCAGCAGCAAAGCCTCCCGCCCTGAAGCTTTCTTT	CASSKASRPEAFF
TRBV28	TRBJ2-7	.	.	TGTGCCAGCAGTTTATCGTACGGTACCTACGAGCAGTACTTC	CASSLSYGTYEQYF
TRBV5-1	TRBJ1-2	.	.	TGCGCCAGCAGCCCGGCGACTAACTATGGCTACACCTTC	CASSPATNYGYTF
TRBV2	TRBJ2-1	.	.	TGTGCCAGCAGTGATTCTCTGTACAATGAGCAGTTCTTC	CASSDSLYNEQFF
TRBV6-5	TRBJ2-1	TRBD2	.	TGTGCCAGCGGGCTAGCGGGAGTGCGAGAGCAGTTCTTC	CASGLAGVREQFF
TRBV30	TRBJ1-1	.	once	TGTGCCTGGCAAAGAAACAGGAGGAACACTGAAGCTTTCTTT	CAWQRNRRNTEAFF
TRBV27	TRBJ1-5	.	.	TGTGCCAGCAGTTTCGTGGGGAGCAATCAGCCCCAGCATTTT	CASSFVGSNQPQHF
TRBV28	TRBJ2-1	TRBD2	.	TGTGCCAGCAGTTTGGGGCTAGCGGGAGGGAATGAGCAGTTCTTC	CASSLGLAGGNEQFF
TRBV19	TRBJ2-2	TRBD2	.	TGTGCCAGTAGTCCCGGGGTAGCGGGAGTGGTCGGGGAGCTGTTTTTT	CASSPGVAGVVGELFF
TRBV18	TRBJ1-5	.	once	TGTGCCAGCTCCCCGCTACAGGGATCTATCAATCAGCCCCAGCATTTT	CASSPLQGSINQPQHF
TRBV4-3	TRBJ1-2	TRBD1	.	TGCGCCAGCAGCCGAGGGACAGGTCTTGACTATGGCTACACCTTC	CASSRGTGLDYGYTF
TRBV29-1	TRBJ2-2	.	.	TGCAGCGTTGAAGGGTACGGATACGGGGAGCTGTTTTTT	CSVEGYGYGELFF
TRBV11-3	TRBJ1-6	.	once	TGTGCCAGCAGCTTAGACAGGGGCAATTCACCCCTCCACTTT	CASSLDRGNSPLHF
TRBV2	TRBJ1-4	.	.	TGTGCCAGCACCTTTCCCGTAGGCGGTATAACTAATGAAAAACTGTTTTTT	CASTFPVGGITNEKLFF
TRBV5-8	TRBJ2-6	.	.	TGTGCCAGCAATCAACAATTGGGGGATGCTGGGGCCAACGTCCTGACTTTC	CASNQQLGDAGANVLTF
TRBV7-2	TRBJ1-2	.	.	TGTGCCAGCAGCATGACCCAGGAAAGTGGCTACACCTTC	CASSMTQESGYTF
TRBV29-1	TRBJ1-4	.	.	TGCAGCGTTGAAGGGGGAGGGGAAAAACTGTTTTTT	CSVEGGGEKLFF
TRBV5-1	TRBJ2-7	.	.	TGCGCCAGCCGGATGGGCGGAGGCTCCTACGAGCAGTACTTC	CASRMGGGSYEQYF
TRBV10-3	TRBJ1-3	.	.	TGTGCCATCAGTGCTGTCGGAAACACCATATATTTT	CAISAVGNTIYF
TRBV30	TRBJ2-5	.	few	TGTGCCTGGAGTGCCGGGGCAGGGCTGGAGACCCAGTACTTC	CAWSAGAGLETQYF
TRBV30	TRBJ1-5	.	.	TGTGCCTGGAGTGTACCTACAGGTGATGGCAATCAGCCCCAGCATTTT	CAWSVPTGDGNQPQHF
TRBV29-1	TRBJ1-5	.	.	TGCAGCGCCCGGGACACCAATCAGCCCCAGCATTTT	CSARDTNQPQHF
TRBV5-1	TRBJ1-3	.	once	TGCGCCAGCAGCATACTTGCGCGCGGGATCAAGGACTCTGGAAACACCATATATTTT	CASSILARGIKDSGNTIYF
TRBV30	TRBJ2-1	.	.	TGTGCCTGGAGTTACGGGGGTACTTGGTTCTTC	CAWSYGGTWFF
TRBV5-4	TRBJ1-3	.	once	TGTGCCAGCAGCTTGCCGCTCTCTGGAAACACCATATATTTT	CASSLPLSGNTIYF
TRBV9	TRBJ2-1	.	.	TGTGCCAGCAGCGGGTCAAGGACCCCGCCTGCGTATGAGCAGTTCTTC	CASSGSRTPPAYEQFF
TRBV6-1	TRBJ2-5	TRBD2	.	TGTGCCAGCAGTGGGGGGGGGTTTAGCGGGAGTTCTGAGACCCAGTACTTC	CASSGGGFSGSSETQYF
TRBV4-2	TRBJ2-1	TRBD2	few	TGTGCCAGCAGCCTTGGGACTAGCGGGAGGAATGAGCAGTTCTTC	CASSLGTSGRNEQFF
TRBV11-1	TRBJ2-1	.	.	TGTGCCAGCAGCTTAAGGGGATCCTACAATGAGCAGTTCTTC	CASSLRGSYNEQFF
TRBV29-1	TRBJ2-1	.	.	TGCAGCACCTGTACAGTGAGCTCCTACAATGAGCAGTTCTTC	CSTCTVSSYNEQFF
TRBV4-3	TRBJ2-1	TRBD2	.	TGCGCCAGCAGCCAACTAGCGGGCACCTACAATGAGCAGTTCTTC	CASSQLAGTYNEQFF
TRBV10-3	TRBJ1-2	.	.	TGTGCCATCAGTGACAGGACCTTCTATGGCTACACCTTC	CAISDRTFYGYTF
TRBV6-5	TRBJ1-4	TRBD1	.	TGTGCCAGCAGTGGCCGACAGGGATCTGAAAAACTGTTTTTT	CASSGRQGSEKLFF
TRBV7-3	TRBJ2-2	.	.	TGTGCCAGCAGCTCCTCCACACGAGGGACCGGGGAGCTGTTTTTT	CASSSSTRGTGELFF
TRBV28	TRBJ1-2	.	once	TGTGCCAGCCGGCAGCTTAACTATGGCTACACCTTC	CASRQLNYGYTF
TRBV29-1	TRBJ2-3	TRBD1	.	TGCAGCACCGACAGGGGTGCAGATACGCAGTATTTT	CSTDRGADTQYF
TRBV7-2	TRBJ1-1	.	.	TGTGCCAGCAGCTTAGTTATTGAAGCTTTCTTT	CASSLVIEAFF
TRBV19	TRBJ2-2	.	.	TGTGCCAGTAGTCCCCGGACAGCGAACACCGGGGAGCTGTTTTTT	CASSPRTANTGELFF
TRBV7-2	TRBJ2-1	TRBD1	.	TGTGCCAGCAGCTCCATCCGGGACAGGGCTAACAATGAGCAGTTCTTC	CASSSIRDRANNEQFF
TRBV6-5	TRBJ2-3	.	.	TGTGCCAGTCTCTCCACTAGCACAGATACGCAGTATTTT	CASLSTSTDTQYF
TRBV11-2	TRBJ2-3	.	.	TGTGCCAGCAGCCCGTCCAGCACAGATACGCAGTATTTT	CASSPSSTDTQYF
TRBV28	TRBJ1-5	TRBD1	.	TGTGCCAGTTTAGGACAGGGCAATCAGCCCCAGCATTTT	CASLGQGNQPQHF
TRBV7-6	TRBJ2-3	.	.	TGTGCCAGCAGCTTGAGCCGGGCCACAGATACGCAGTATTTT	CASSLSRATDTQYF
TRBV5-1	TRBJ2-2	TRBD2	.	TGCGCCAGCAGCTTCGAAGCGGGGGCCAACACCGGGGAGCTGTTTTTT	CASSFEAGANTGELFF
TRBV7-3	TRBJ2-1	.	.	TGTGCCAGCAGCTTAAATCGACCCTCCCTTGGCGAGCAGTTCTTC	CASSLNRPSLGEQFF
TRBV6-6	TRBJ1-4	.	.	TGTGCCAGCGGGACTGTGAGGGATAATGAAAAACTGTTTTTT	CASGTVRDNEKLFF
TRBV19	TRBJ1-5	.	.	TGTGCCAGTAGTATGGGGCAGCTTAATCAGCCCCAGCATTTT	CASSMGQLNQPQHF
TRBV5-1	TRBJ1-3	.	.	TGCGCCAGCAGCTTGGCTGGGGCCGTCTCTGGAAACACCATATATTTT	CASSLAGAVSGNTIYF
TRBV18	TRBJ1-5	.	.	TGTGCCAGCTCACCACAATCGGGAGCAGAGAACGATCAGCCCCAGCATTTT	CASSPQSGAENDQPQHF
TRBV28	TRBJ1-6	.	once	TGTGCCAGCAATTATAATTCACCCCTCCACTTT	CASNYNSPLHF
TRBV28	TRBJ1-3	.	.	TGTGCCAGCAGTCAAGAGGGGGGGAGCTCTGGAAACACCATATATTTT	CASSQEGGSSGNTIYF
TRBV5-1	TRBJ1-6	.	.	TGCGCCAGCAGCTTTGACAGTAATTCACCCCTCCACTTT	CASSFDSNSPLHF
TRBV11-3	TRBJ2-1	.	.	TGTGCCAGCAGCTTTGGAGCACATGAGCAGTTCTTC	CASSFGAHEQFF
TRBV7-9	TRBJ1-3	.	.	TGTGCCAGCAGCTTAGTAACCGGCTCGTACTCTGGAAACACCATATATTTT	CASSLVTGSYSGNTIYF
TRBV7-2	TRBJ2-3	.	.	TGTGCCAGCAGCTCGTGGAGCCCCACAGATACGCAGTATTTT	CASSSWSPTDTQYF
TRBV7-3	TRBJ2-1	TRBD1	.	TGTGCCAGCAGCCTAAGGGGGCTCTACAATGAGCAGTTCTTC	CASSLRGLYNEQFF